A single TCR beta chain is shown here with its context. The record originates from a study of blood T cell repertoires in COVID-19. About the research overall: The United States, Italy and Spain were the sources of the acute and convalescent COVID-19 samples.

CDR3 size: 11 residues. The V end was cut by 5 bases, the J end by 12 bases, with 14 bases between. Authors' analysis steps: Amplification with reference gene primers provided the estimates of nucleated cell counts. The assay was immunoSEQ multiplex PCR, and TCRdb's table has in-frame clones only and misses some. V and J calls and clone size are given by that table; D and trimming were obtained from the DNA. The sample has some 30,000 clones; approximately 92% are singletons. This chain links TRBV12-3 or TRBV12-4 with TRBJ2-7; TRBD2 might be the D (5 bases). The TCR originated in an elderly man with acute or convalescent COVID-19. The sample taken for sequencing was peripheral blood. The CDR3 DNA follows: TGTGCCAGCAGTACCGGGATCTTTCCGTACTTC. As protein: CASSTGIFPYF.